The clone carrying this T cell receptor beta chain was found many times. The antigen remains undetermined. cDNA molecules, individually, were tagged with unique molecular identifiers. TCRdb re-derived calls from the 5' RACE reads in MiXCR, one entry per CDR3 protein. Here the sample spans approximately 56,000 distinct CDR3 sequences, about 10% being singletons. CDR1 MNHEY and CDR2 SMNVEV come from the germline V gene (reference sequence). V lost 5 bases and J lost 8; bases outside the gene matches: 11. This CDR3 has 17 amino acids. The entry originates in a study of early T cells in non-severe SARS-CoV-2 infection. Study-wide points: Comparison of clonotypes with VDJdb favored anti-spike CD8 responses while missing private and CD4 specificities.

This TCR came from an adult who was a healthcare worker with PCR-confirmed SARS-CoV-2 infection or an uninfected control (not recorded which). Specimen: whole blood. This chain links TRBV27 with TRBJ2-1, with 14 bases lining up with TRBD2. CDR3 amino acids: CASSPNTGTSGSHEQFF. Written as DNA, the CDR3 is TGTGCCAGCAGTCCCAATACCGGGACTAGCGGGAGTCATGAGCAGTTCTTC.